These T cell receptor beta chains were read from a single sample in a study of blood T cell repertoires in COVID-19. Here immunoSEQ multiplex PCR was the method, and the copy in TCRdb shows in-frame clones only, minus some. Of about 15,000 clones in the sample, over 70% were seen once. Sequencing input: peripheral blood. The receptors shown here come from a woman in her sixties or seventies with active COVID-19. Each CDR3 is given with its conserved first and last residue. D genes are given only for firm matches. The size field is filled for only some rows; it gives once, few, many or a size class.

clone_size: .
j_call: TRBJ1-1
d_call: .
v_call: TRBV18
cdr3_nt: TGTGCCAGCTCACCAGGACAACGAGGAACTGAAGCTTTCTTT
cdr3_aa: CASSPGQRGTEAFF

clone_size: .
j_call: TRBJ2-3
d_call: .
v_call: TRBV6-6
cdr3_nt: TGTGCCAGCAGTCCAACCATGGCCACAGATACGCAGTATTTT
cdr3_aa: CASSPTMATDTQYF

clone_size: few
j_call: TRBJ2-3
d_call: .
v_call: TRBV2
cdr3_nt: TGTGCCAGCAGGAGGGGGGGGGATACGCAGTATTTT
cdr3_aa: CASRRGGDTQYF

clone_size: .
j_call: TRBJ2-1
d_call: TRBD1
v_call: TRBV28
cdr3_nt: TGTGCCAGCAGCAAAGCCGGGACAGGGTTTAATGAGCAGTTCTTC
cdr3_aa: CASSKAGTGFNEQFF

clone_size: .
j_call: TRBJ1-5
d_call: TRBD1
v_call: TRBV27
cdr3_nt: TGTGCCAGCAGTTCTCGGGACAGGTTAGGCAATCAGCCCCAGCATTTT
cdr3_aa: CASSSRDRLGNQPQHF

clone_size: once
j_call: TRBJ1-5
d_call: TRBD1
v_call: TRBV4-2
cdr3_nt: TGTGCCAGCAGCCAGGGGACAGATAGCAATCAGCCCCAGCATTTT
cdr3_aa: CASSQGTDSNQPQHF

clone_size: .
j_call: TRBJ1-2
d_call: TRBD1
v_call: TRBV28
cdr3_nt: TGTGCCAGCGGACAGGTGTATGGCTACACCTTC
cdr3_aa: CASGQVYGYTF

clone_size: once
j_call: TRBJ1-2
d_call: .
v_call: TRBV28
cdr3_nt: TGTGCCAGCAGACTCGACAGATCCCCCAACTATGGCTACACCTTC
cdr3_aa: CASRLDRSPNYGYTF

clone_size: .
j_call: TRBJ2-1
d_call: TRBD2
v_call: TRBV5-3
cdr3_nt: TGTGCCAGAAGCTTAAAGGGGACTAGTCGTTCGGGGAAAACCTCGAATGAGCAGTTCTTC
cdr3_aa: CARSLKGTSRSGKTSNEQFF

clone_size: .
j_call: TRBJ1-4
d_call: TRBD1
v_call: TRBV10-3
cdr3_nt: TGTGCCATCAGTAGGGACAGGGGGGAAAAACTGTTTTTT
cdr3_aa: CAISRDRGEKLFF

clone_size: .
j_call: TRBJ2-2
d_call: .
v_call: TRBV2
cdr3_nt: TGTGCCAGCAGAGGGGGCGGGGCCACCGGGGAGCTGTTTTTT
cdr3_aa: CASRGGGATGELFF

clone_size: once
j_call: TRBJ2-2
d_call: .
v_call: TRBV29-1
cdr3_nt: TGCAGCGTCGGGGCGGGGACCCACACCGGGGAGCTGTTTTTT
cdr3_aa: CSVGAGTHTGELFF

clone_size: .
j_call: TRBJ2-1
d_call: TRBD1
v_call: TRBV7-9
cdr3_nt: TGTGCCAGCAGCGGGCCGGGACAGGGGGCAAAGAAGCAGTTCTTC
cdr3_aa: CASSGPGQGAKKQFF

clone_size: .
j_call: TRBJ2-1
d_call: .
v_call: TRBV18
cdr3_nt: TGTGCCAGCTCACCACCGGGGGCCAATGAGCAGTTCTTC
cdr3_aa: CASSPPGANEQFF

clone_size: .
j_call: TRBJ2-3
d_call: TRBD2
v_call: TRBV7-2
cdr3_nt: TGTGCCAGCAGCCAGGGACTAGCGGGCCCAGATACGCAGTATTTT
cdr3_aa: CASSQGLAGPDTQYF

clone_size: few
j_call: TRBJ2-5
d_call: .
v_call: TRBV5-1
cdr3_nt: TGCGCCAGCAGCTTGGATCCTAGCCGAGAGACCCAGTACTTC
cdr3_aa: CASSLDPSRETQYF

clone_size: .
j_call: TRBJ2-1
d_call: TRBD2
v_call: TRBV6-2/TRBV6-3
cdr3_nt: TGTGCCAGCAGTTCCCCTGGCGGGAGCTCCTACAATGAGCAGTTCTTC
cdr3_aa: CASSSPGGSSYNEQFF

clone_size: .
j_call: TRBJ2-5
d_call: TRBD2
v_call: TRBV14
cdr3_nt: TGTGCCAGCAGTAAAACTAGCGGGAGTGAGACCCAGTACTTC
cdr3_aa: CASSKTSGSETQYF

clone_size: .
j_call: TRBJ1-5
d_call: TRBD1
v_call: TRBV6-4
cdr3_nt: TGTGCCAGCAGCCCTGACAGGGCTCAGCCCCAGCATTTT
cdr3_aa: CASSPDRAQPQHF

clone_size: .
j_call: TRBJ2-7
d_call: TRBD1
v_call: TRBV11-2
cdr3_nt: TGTGCCAGCAGCTCTACAGGGGTCTCCTACGAGCAGTACTTC
cdr3_aa: CASSSTGVSYEQYF

clone_size: .
j_call: TRBJ2-3
d_call: TRBD1
v_call: TRBV7-2
cdr3_nt: TGTGCCAGCAGCTTAGGGGGACAGGGGCCGGATACGCAGTATTTT
cdr3_aa: CASSLGGQGPDTQYF

clone_size: once
j_call: TRBJ2-7
d_call: .
v_call: TRBV25-1
cdr3_nt: TGTGCCAGCAGTGGCACCTGGTCTACAGGGTTCTCCTACGAGCAGTACTTC
cdr3_aa: CASSGTWSTGFSYEQYF

clone_size: .
j_call: TRBJ1-1
d_call: .
v_call: TRBV7-9
cdr3_nt: TGTGCCAGCAGCAAAGGACTTGCCTCAGAAGCTTTCTTT
cdr3_aa: CASSKGLASEAFF

clone_size: .
j_call: TRBJ1-1
d_call: TRBD1
v_call: TRBV19
cdr3_nt: TGTGCCAGTAGTATCAGACAGGGGAAATGGAACACTGAAGCTTTCTTT
cdr3_aa: CASSIRQGKWNTEAFF

clone_size: once
j_call: TRBJ1-2
d_call: TRBD1
v_call: TRBV20-1
cdr3_nt: TGCAGTGCTTCCAGGGGGAGCGGCTACACCTTC
cdr3_aa: CSASRGSGYTF

clone_size: .
j_call: TRBJ2-3
d_call: .
v_call: TRBV11-3
cdr3_nt: TGTGCCAGCAGCTTTGGCGGGAACACAGATACGCAGTATTTT
cdr3_aa: CASSFGGNTDTQYF

clone_size: .
j_call: TRBJ1-5
d_call: .
v_call: TRBV2
cdr3_nt: TGTGCCAGCAGTGAGGGCAGGGGCGGCAATCAGCCCCAGCATTTT
cdr3_aa: CASSEGRGGNQPQHF

clone_size: .
j_call: TRBJ1-5
d_call: .
v_call: TRBV7-2
cdr3_nt: TGTGCCAGCAGCTTAGCACCGTGGCAGGGCAGTCAGCCCCAGCATTTT
cdr3_aa: CASSLAPWQGSQPQHF

clone_size: .
j_call: TRBJ1-4
d_call: TRBD1
v_call: TRBV7-2
cdr3_nt: TGTGCCAGCAGACCAGGGGGCTTAAATGAAAAACTGTTTTTT
cdr3_aa: CASRPGGLNEKLFF

clone_size: medium-sized
j_call: TRBJ2-1
d_call: .
v_call: TRBV4-3
cdr3_nt: TGCGCCAGCAGCCAAGATGCTAGCTCTTATTACAATGAGCAGTTCTTC
cdr3_aa: CASSQDASSYYNEQFF

clone_size: .
j_call: TRBJ1-5
d_call: .
v_call: TRBV28
cdr3_nt: TGTGCCAGCAGACCACAGGGAAATGTTGCCCAGCATTTT
cdr3_aa: CASRPQGNVAQHF

clone_size: few
j_call: TRBJ2-1
d_call: TRBD2
v_call: TRBV5-1
cdr3_nt: TGCGCCAGCAGCTCCCTGGACGGGAGGGCCGGTAATGAGCAGTTCTTC
cdr3_aa: CASSSLDGRAGNEQFF

clone_size: .
j_call: TRBJ1-2
d_call: TRBD1
v_call: TRBV29-1
cdr3_nt: TGCAGCGTTGAAGACGGTTACAGGGGAGATGGCTACACCTTC
cdr3_aa: CSVEDGYRGDGYTF

clone_size: .
j_call: TRBJ1-2
d_call: .
v_call: TRBV9
cdr3_nt: TGTGCCAGCCGCGCCGGGGGGGGCTACACCTTC
cdr3_aa: CASRAGGGYTF

clone_size: large
j_call: TRBJ2-3
d_call: TRBD2
v_call: TRBV11-2
cdr3_nt: TGTGCCAGCAGCTTAGGGCGGGGGGATACGCAGTATTTT
cdr3_aa: CASSLGRGDTQYF

clone_size: once
j_call: TRBJ2-1
d_call: TRBD2
v_call: TRBV7-9
cdr3_nt: TGTGCCAGCAGCTTATGGAGTCGAGCGGGAGCGGGGAATGAGCAGTTCTTC
cdr3_aa: CASSLWSRAGAGNEQFF

clone_size: .
j_call: TRBJ1-2
d_call: TRBD1
v_call: TRBV14
cdr3_nt: TGTGCCAGCAGGGTACTTCAGGGGGTCAGGGAAACCTATGGCTACACCTTC
cdr3_aa: CASRVLQGVRETYGYTF

clone_size: .
j_call: TRBJ2-1
d_call: TRBD1
v_call: TRBV12-5
cdr3_nt: TGTGCTAGTGGAATGGGACAGTACAATGAGCAGTTCTTC
cdr3_aa: CASGMGQYNEQFF

clone_size: .
j_call: TRBJ1-2
d_call: TRBD1
v_call: TRBV5-1
cdr3_nt: TGCGCCAGCAGCTTGGAGGGACAGGGCTATGGCTACACCTTC
cdr3_aa: CASSLEGQGYGYTF

clone_size: few
j_call: TRBJ2-2
d_call: .
v_call: TRBV5-1
cdr3_nt: TGCGCCAGCAGCCGGGGGTTAAACACCGGGGAGCTGTTTTTT
cdr3_aa: CASSRGLNTGELFF

clone_size: .
j_call: TRBJ2-7
d_call: .
v_call: TRBV7-8
cdr3_nt: TGTGCCAGCAGCTTAGCCGGCGGGACCTACGAGCAGTACTTC
cdr3_aa: CASSLAGGTYEQYF

clone_size: .
j_call: TRBJ1-3
d_call: .
v_call: TRBV5-1
cdr3_nt: TGCGCCAGCAGCTTGGCCCTCTCTGGAAACACCATATATTTT
cdr3_aa: CASSLALSGNTIYF

clone_size: .
j_call: TRBJ2-7
d_call: .
v_call: TRBV4-3
cdr3_nt: TGCGCCAGCAGCCAAGATCGCGCGAGCTCCTACGAGCAGTACTTC
cdr3_aa: CASSQDRASSYEQYF

clone_size: .
j_call: TRBJ2-1
d_call: .
v_call: TRBV11-3
cdr3_nt: TGTGCCAGCAGCTCCCGTAGCTCCTACAATGAGCAGTTCTTC
cdr3_aa: CASSSRSSYNEQFF

clone_size: .
j_call: TRBJ1-5
d_call: .
v_call: TRBV6-5
cdr3_nt: TGTGCCAGCAGGACCGGTCGGGGTCAGCCCCAGCATTTT
cdr3_aa: CASRTGRGQPQHF

clone_size: .
j_call: TRBJ2-6
d_call: .
v_call: TRBV6-6
cdr3_nt: TGTGCCAGCAGCTTTACATCTTCTGGGGCCAACGTCCTGACTTTC
cdr3_aa: CASSFTSSGANVLTF

clone_size: .
j_call: TRBJ2-3
d_call: .
v_call: TRBV24-1
cdr3_nt: TGTGCCACCAGCTACAGCACAGATACGCAGTATTTT
cdr3_aa: CATSYSTDTQYF

clone_size: few
j_call: TRBJ1-2
d_call: .
v_call: TRBV2
cdr3_nt: TGTGCCAGCAGCTCTGTTAACTATGGCTACACCTTC
cdr3_aa: CASSSVNYGYTF

clone_size: few
j_call: TRBJ1-1
d_call: TRBD1
v_call: TRBV29-1
cdr3_nt: TGCAGCGTCACTTTAGGGACAGTCGAGGCCGAAGCTTTCTTT
cdr3_aa: CSVTLGTVEAEAFF

clone_size: once
j_call: TRBJ2-1
d_call: TRBD2
v_call: TRBV6-1
cdr3_nt: TGTGCCAGCACCACCCTAGCGGGGGTTGGAGGTGAGCAGTTCTTC
cdr3_aa: CASTTLAGVGGEQFF

clone_size: .
j_call: TRBJ2-3
d_call: .
v_call: TRBV5-4
cdr3_nt: TGTGCCAGCAGGGAGGACGCTAGCACAGATACGCAGTATTTT
cdr3_aa: CASREDASTDTQYF

clone_size: .
j_call: TRBJ2-7
d_call: TRBD1
v_call: TRBV18
cdr3_nt: TGTGCTAGCTCACCGAGGGGACAGGGGTCCCACGAGCAGTACTTC
cdr3_aa: CASSPRGQGSHEQYF

clone_size: .
j_call: TRBJ2-1
d_call: TRBD2
v_call: TRBV18
cdr3_nt: TGTGCCAGCTCACCGGGGAGAGCAGCGGGAGTTACAAGCTACAATGAGCAGTTCTTC
cdr3_aa: CASSPGRAAGVTSYNEQFF